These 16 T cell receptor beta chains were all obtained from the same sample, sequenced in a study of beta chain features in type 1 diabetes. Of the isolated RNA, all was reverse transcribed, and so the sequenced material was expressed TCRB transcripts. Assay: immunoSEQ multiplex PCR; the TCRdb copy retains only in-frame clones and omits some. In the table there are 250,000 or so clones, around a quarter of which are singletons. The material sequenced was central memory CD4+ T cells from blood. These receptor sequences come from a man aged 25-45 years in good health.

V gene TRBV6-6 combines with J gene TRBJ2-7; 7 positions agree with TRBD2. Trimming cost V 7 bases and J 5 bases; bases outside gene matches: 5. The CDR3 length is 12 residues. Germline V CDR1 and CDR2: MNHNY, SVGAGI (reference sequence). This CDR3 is CASTPGGNEQYF. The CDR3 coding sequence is TGTGCCAGCACCCCCGGGGGGAACGAGCAGTACTTC.

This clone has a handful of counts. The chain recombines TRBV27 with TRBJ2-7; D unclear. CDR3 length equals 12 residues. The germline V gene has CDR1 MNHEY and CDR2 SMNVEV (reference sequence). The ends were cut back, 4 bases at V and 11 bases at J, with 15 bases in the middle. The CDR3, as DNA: TGTGCCAGCAGTTCCCCCGGCCGTGGGGAGTACTTC. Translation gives CASSSPGRGEYF.

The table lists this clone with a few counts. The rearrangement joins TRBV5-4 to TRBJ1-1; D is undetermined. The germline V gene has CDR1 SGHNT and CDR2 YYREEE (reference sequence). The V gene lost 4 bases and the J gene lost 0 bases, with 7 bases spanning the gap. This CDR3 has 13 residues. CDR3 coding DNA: TGTGCCAGCAGCACCCCGGTGAACACTGAAGCTTTCTTT. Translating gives CASSTPVNTEAFF. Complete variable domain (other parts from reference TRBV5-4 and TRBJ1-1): ETGVTQSPTHLIKTRGQQVTLRCSSQSGHNTVSWYQQALGQGPQFIFQYYREEENGRGNFPPRFSGLQFPNYSSELNVNALELDDSALYLCASSTPVNTEAFFGQGTRLTVV.

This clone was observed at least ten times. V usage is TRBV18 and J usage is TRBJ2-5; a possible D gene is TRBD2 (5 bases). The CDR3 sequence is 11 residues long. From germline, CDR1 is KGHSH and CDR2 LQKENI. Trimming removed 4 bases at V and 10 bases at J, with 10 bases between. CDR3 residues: CASSREGYQYF. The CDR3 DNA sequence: TGTGCCAGCTCACGCGAGGGATACCAGTACTTC.

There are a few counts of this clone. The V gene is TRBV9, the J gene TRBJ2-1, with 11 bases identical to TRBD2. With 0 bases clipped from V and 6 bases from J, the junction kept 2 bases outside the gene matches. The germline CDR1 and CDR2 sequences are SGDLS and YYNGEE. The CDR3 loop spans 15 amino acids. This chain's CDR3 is CASSVDGTSGNEQFF. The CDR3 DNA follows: TGTGCCAGCAGCGTAGATGGGACTAGCGGCAATGAGCAGTTCTTC.

This CDR3 is CASSLGPSEAFF. The CDR3 DNA is TGTGCCAGCAGCTTAGGCCCCAGTGAAGCTTTCTTT. The chain carries TRBV7-2 and TRBJ1-1; D not resolved. The CDR3 covers 12 residues. Germline V gene sequence: CDR1 SGHTA, CDR2 FQGNSA. V shed 1 base and J shed 7 bases, with 7 bases lying between them.

The CDR3 DNA follows: TGTGCCTGGACCGGGGACAACCCCACAGATACGCAGTATTTT. The encoded protein is CAWTGDNPTDTQYF. The chain recombines TRBV30 with TRBJ2-3; TRBD1 is a possible D gene (6 bases). This CDR3 comprises 14 residues. The germline V and J ends were trimmed by 4 bases and 2 bases, with 13 bases remaining between them. Germline V gene lookup returns CDR1 GTSNPN and CDR2 SVGIG (reference sequence).

The CDR3 DNA reads as TGTGCCACCGCGGGGACTATGGAGACCCAGTACTTC. Protein: CATAGTMETQYF. V gene TRBV2 combines with J gene TRBJ2-5; TRBD2 aligns across 7 bases. V gave up 10 bases and J gave up 5 bases; unmatched junction bases: 7. Germline V lookup: CDR1 SNHLY, CDR2 FYNNEI. This CDR3 has 12 amino acids. The whole variable domain, remainder taken from reference TRBV2 and TRBJ2-5, is EPEVTQTPSHQVTQMGQEVILRCVPISNHLYFYWYRQILGQKVEFLVSFYNNEISEKSEIFDDQFSVERPDGSNFTLKIRSTKLEDSAMYFCATAGTMETQYFGPGTRLLVL.

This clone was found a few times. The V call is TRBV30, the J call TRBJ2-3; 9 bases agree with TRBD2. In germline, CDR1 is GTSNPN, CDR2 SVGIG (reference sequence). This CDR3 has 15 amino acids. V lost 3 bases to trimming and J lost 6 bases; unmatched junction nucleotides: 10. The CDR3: CAWRKGTSQGDTQYF. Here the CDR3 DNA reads TGTGCCTGGAGGAAAGGGACTAGCCAAGGGGATACGCAGTATTTT.

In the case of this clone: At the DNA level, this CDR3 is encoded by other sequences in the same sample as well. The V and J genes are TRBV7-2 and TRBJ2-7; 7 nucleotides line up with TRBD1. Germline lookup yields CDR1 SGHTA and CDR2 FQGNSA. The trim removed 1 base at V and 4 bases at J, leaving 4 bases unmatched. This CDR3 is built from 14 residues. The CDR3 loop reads CASSLVKGAYEQYF. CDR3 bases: TGTGCCAGCAGCTTAGTCAAGGGGGCTTACGAGCAGTACTTC.

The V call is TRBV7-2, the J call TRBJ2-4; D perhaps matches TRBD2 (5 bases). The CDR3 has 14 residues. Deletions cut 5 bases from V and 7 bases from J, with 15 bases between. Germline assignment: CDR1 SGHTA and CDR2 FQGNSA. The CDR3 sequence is CASSPQTSGNIQYF. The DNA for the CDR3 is TGTGCCAGCAGCCCTCAGACCTCGGGGAACATTCAGTACTTC. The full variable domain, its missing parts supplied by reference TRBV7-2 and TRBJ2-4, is GAGVSQSPSNKVTEKGKDVELRCDPISGHTALYWYRQSLGQGLEFLIYFQGNSAPDKSGLPSDRFSAERTGGSVSTLTIQRTQQEDSAVYLCASSPQTSGNIQYFGAGTRLSVL.

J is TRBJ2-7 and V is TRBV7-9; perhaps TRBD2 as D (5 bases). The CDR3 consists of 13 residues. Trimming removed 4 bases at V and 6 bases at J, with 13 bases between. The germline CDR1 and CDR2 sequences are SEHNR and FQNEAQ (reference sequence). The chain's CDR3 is CASSSKGGGEQYF. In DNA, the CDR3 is TGTGCCAGCAGCTCCAAGGGCGGAGGCGAGCAGTACTTC.

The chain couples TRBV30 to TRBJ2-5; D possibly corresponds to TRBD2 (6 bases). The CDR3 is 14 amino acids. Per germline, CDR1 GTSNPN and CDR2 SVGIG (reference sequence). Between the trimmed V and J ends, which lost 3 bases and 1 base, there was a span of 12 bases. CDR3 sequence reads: CAWRDGTFQETQYF. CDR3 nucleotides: TGTGCCTGGAGAGATGGGACTTTCCAAGAGACCCAGTACTTC.

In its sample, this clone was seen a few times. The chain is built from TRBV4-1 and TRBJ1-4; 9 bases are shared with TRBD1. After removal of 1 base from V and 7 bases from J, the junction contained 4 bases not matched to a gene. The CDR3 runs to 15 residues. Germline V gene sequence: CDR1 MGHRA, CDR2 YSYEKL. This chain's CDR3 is CASSQVRDRAEKLFF. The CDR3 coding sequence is TGCGCCAGCAGCCAAGTAAGGGACAGGGCTGAAAAACTGTTTTTT.

In DNA, the CDR3 is TGTGCCAGCAGCTCGCGAAACAGGGGATTGTTCGGTCAGCCCCAGCATTTT. This translates into CASSSRNRGLFGQPQHF. V gene TRBV5-6 combines with J gene TRBJ1-5; 7 bases agree with TRBD1. The V gene's germline CDR1 is SGHDT and CDR2 YYEEEE. The CDR3 extends over 17 amino acids. Trimming at V came to 3 bases and at J to 6 bases, leaving 15 bases not matched to a gene.

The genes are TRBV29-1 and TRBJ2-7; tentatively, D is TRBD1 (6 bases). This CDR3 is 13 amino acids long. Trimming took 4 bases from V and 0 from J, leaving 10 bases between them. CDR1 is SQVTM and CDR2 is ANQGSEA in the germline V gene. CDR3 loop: CSVARDTSYEQYF. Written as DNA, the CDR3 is TGCAGCGTTGCCCGGGACACCTCCTACGAGCAGTACTTC.